The 30 T cell receptor beta chains reported below all come from one sample, sequenced in a study of technical replicates of blood from a handful of donors. Data came from immunoSEQ multiplex PCR; TCRdb stores just in-frame clones and leaves some out. This sample has about 79,000 clones, with around 94% found just once. The sample consisted of T cells isolated from PBMCs. The receptors were sampled from a human donor in good health.

The chain links TRBV30 to TRBJ2-1, with D possibly matching TRBD2 (6 bases). The CDR3 extends over 12 amino acids. The germline gives CDR1 GTSNPN, CDR2 SVGIG (reference sequence). Trimming took off 4 bases at V and 3 bases at J, with 7 bases between the two ends. CDR3 residues: CAWTGGYNEQFF. The CDR3 nucleotides read TGTGCCTGGACCGGGGGCTACAATGAGCAGTTCTTC.

V usage is TRBV5-1 and J usage is TRBJ2-7; 7 bases are shared with TRBD2. CDR1 is SGHRS, CDR2 YFSETQ, per germline. CDR3 length equals 17 residues. The trim removed 0 bases at V and 5 bases at J, leaving 14 bases unmatched. CDR3 sequence reads: CASSLAKGGSGANEQYF. Here the CDR3 DNA reads TGCGCCAGCAGCTTGGCCAAAGGCGGGAGTGGGGCGAACGAGCAGTACTTC.

The CDR3 DNA reads TGTGCCAGCAGCCTTGACTGGGAGGGGACAGATACGCAGTATTTT. Amino acid sequence: CASSLDWEGTDTQYF. This sequence joins TRBV5-6 and TRBJ2-3; TRBD2 agrees at 7 bases. The J segment lost 3 bases and the V segment lost 4 bases, leaving 8 bases of the junction unmatched. CDR1 SGHDT and CDR2 YYEEEE come from the germline V gene. This CDR3 is 15 amino acids long.

The chain uses TRBV5-6 and TRBJ2-7, with D possibly being TRBD1 (6 bases). CDR1 and CDR2 from the germline V gene are SGHDT and YYEEEE. The germline V and J ends were trimmed by 0 bases and 1 base, with 11 bases remaining between them. This CDR3 comprises 15 residues. CDR3: CASSLESTGSYEQYF. CDR3 sequence (DNA): TGTGCCAGCAGCTTGGAATCGACAGGATCCTACGAGCAGTACTTC.

The chain uses TRBV30 and TRBJ1-2; D unclear. Germline V gene sequence: CDR1 GTSNPN, CDR2 SVGIG (reference sequence). The CDR3 is 12 residues long. V lost 4 bases and J lost 4, with 10 bases in between. CDR3 loop: CAWTRISYGYTF. Written as DNA, the CDR3 is TGTGCCTGGACCAGGATCTCCTATGGCTACACCTTC.

The rearrangement links TRBV4-1 to TRBJ2-7, with 8 bases that match TRBD2. Trimming took 4 bases from V and 1 from J; bases not matched to a gene: 6. The germline CDR1 and CDR2 sequences are MGHRA and YSYEKL. This CDR3 is built from 15 residues. The CDR3: CASSPITSGSYEQYF. DNA for the CDR3: TGCGCCAGCAGCCCGATCACTAGCGGTTCCTACGAGCAGTACTTC.

The chain has TRBV9 and TRBJ2-7; no reliable D call. Germline V gene sequence: CDR1 SGDLS, CDR2 YYNGEE. V lost 0 bases to trimming and J lost 2 bases, with 12 bases between them. This CDR3 is built from 15 residues. The CDR3 spells CASSVGSAPAYEQYF. CDR3 DNA: TGTGCCAGCAGCGTAGGGTCCGCGCCTGCCTACGAGCAGTACTTC.

The table lists this clone with a count of one. The chain employs TRBV10-3 and TRBJ2-7; D possibly corresponds to TRBD1 (6 bases). The V gene lost 4 bases and the J gene lost 1 base, with 11 bases spanning the gap. This CDR3 has 14 amino acids. Germline V lookup: CDR1 ENHRY, CDR2 SYGVKD. The CDR3 spells CAISGGTSSYEQYF. The CDR3 nucleotides read TGTGCCATCAGTGGTGGGACAAGTTCCTACGAGCAGTACTTC.

The chain uses TRBV15 and TRBJ2-2; 12 nucleotides match TRBD2. The CDR3 is made up of 17 amino acids. Germline V gene data show CDR1 as LNHNV and CDR2 as YYDKDF (reference sequence). V lost 3 bases, J lost 3 bases, and 5 bases stayed unmatched. CDR3 nucleotides: TGTGCCACCAGCAGGGGTGGACTAGCGGGGTACACCGGGGAGCTGTTTTTT. Translated: CATSRGGLAGYTGELFF. The full variable domain, with the rest looked up from reference TRBV15 and TRBJ2-2, is DAMVIQNPRYQVTQFGKPVTLSCSQTLNHNVMYWYQQKSSQAPKLLFHYYDKDFNNEADTPDNFQSRRPNTSFCFLDIRSPGLGDTAMYLCATSRGGLAGYTGELFFGEGSRLTVL.

This clone was seen a single time. The V and J genes are TRBV6-8 and TRBJ2-7; D perhaps matches TRBD1 (6 bases). This CDR3 has 14 residues. Germline lookup yields CDR1 MNHGY and CDR2 SAAAGT. V was pared by 7 bases and J by 6 bases, with 19 bases between. The CDR3, as DNA: TGTGCCAGCACTAAGACGGGACAAAGGAGCGAGCAGTACTTC. Its translation is CASTKTGQRSEQYF.

The chain is built from TRBV5-1 and TRBJ2-2; 7 bases match TRBD2. Germline-derived CDR1 and CDR2 are SGHRS and YFSETQ. Unmatched junction bases numbered 17, after V lost 4 bases and J lost 5 bases. The CDR3 sequence is 18 residues long. The CDR3 region has the DNA TGCGCCAGCAGCGCCCGGGACGGGGGGATTCCGTGGACCGGGGAGCTGTTTTTT. It translates to CASSARDGGIPWTGELFF.

The CDR3 region has the DNA TGTGCCAGCAGTGGGCGAATACAGGGGGGCGAGCAGTACTTC. Protein: CASSGRIQGGEQYF. The chain links TRBV6-5 to TRBJ2-7; 8 bases line up with TRBD1. This CDR3 region has 14 residues. The V gene end was trimmed by 5 bases and the J gene end by 6 bases; junction bases not matched to a gene: 9. CDR1 is MNHEY, CDR2 SVGAGI, per germline.

This rearrangement joins TRBV6-6 to TRBJ2-7; unclear D gene. The CDR3 runs 11 residues. V was pared by 4 bases and J by 3 bases, with 4 bases between. Germline V gives CDR1 MNHNY, CDR2 SVGAGI (reference sequence). The CDR3 loop reads CASSLNYEQYF. For the CDR3, the DNA is TGTGCCAGCAGTTTAAACTACGAGCAGTACTTC.

The genes are TRBV9 and TRBJ2-1; 13 bases agree with TRBD2. The germline gives CDR1 SGDLS, CDR2 YYNGEE. Trimming cost V 2 bases and J 6 bases; bases outside gene matches: 5. The length of the CDR3 is 16 residues. This CDR3 is CASSVSGLAGVNEQFF. CDR3 nucleotide sequence: TGTGCCAGCAGCGTTAGTGGACTAGCGGGAGTCAATGAGCAGTTCTTC.

This rearrangement joins TRBV11-3 to TRBJ1-4; 9 bases match TRBD1. Unmatched junction bases numbered 13, after V lost 5 bases and J lost 0 bases. Germline loops: CDR1 SGHNT, CDR2 YENEEA. The CDR3 consists of 19 residues. In DNA form, the CDR3 reads TGTGCCAGCAGCCCCGGGACAGGGAGGGAGTCGGCAACTAATGAAAAACTGTTTTTT. This codes for CASSPGTGRESATNEKLFF.

The J gene is TRBJ1-3, the V gene TRBV10-3, with D perhaps matching TRBD1 (5 bases). The germline V gene encodes CDR1 ENHRY and CDR2 SYGVKD. There are 14 residues in the CDR3. The germline V and J ends were trimmed by 5 bases and 0 bases, with 8 bases remaining between them. The CDR3 sequence is CAISQGDSGNTIYF. As DNA, the CDR3 is TGTGCCATCAGTCAGGGTGACTCTGGAAACACCATATATTTT.

The chain recombines TRBV6-1 with TRBJ1-1; 8 nucleotides agree with TRBD1. The trim removed 4 bases at V and 7 bases at J, leaving 11 bases unmatched. Germline V gene sequence: CDR1 MNHNS, CDR2 SASEGT. This CDR3 has 15 residues. CDR3 in amino acids: CASSGKRTGNSEAFF. As DNA, the CDR3 is TGTGCCAGCAGTGGAAAAAGGACAGGGAATAGTGAAGCTTTCTTT.

In its sample, this clone was seen once. J is TRBJ2-2 and V is TRBV7-3; TRBD1 agrees at 9 bases. The CDR3 loop spans 15 amino acids. With 4 bases clipped from V and 6 bases from J, the junction kept 6 bases outside the gene matches. CDR1 is SGHTA and CDR2 is FQGTGA in the germline V gene. The DNA for the CDR3 is TGTGCCAGCAGCTCCCGGGACAGGGTCTCCGGGGAGCTGTTTTTT. Translating it yields CASSSRDRVSGELFF.

A single count supports this clone. This chain connects TRBV27 to TRBJ1-1; D is possibly TRBD1 (6 bases). The germline V and J ends were trimmed by 5 bases and 4 bases, with 14 bases remaining between them. CDR1 MNHEY and CDR2 SMNVEV come from the germline V gene (reference sequence). The CDR3 totals 14 residues. The CDR3 region is CASSPDRYGTEAFF. CDR3 coding DNA: TGTGCCAGCAGTCCAGACAGGTACGGCACTGAAGCTTTCTTT.

The chain couples TRBV6-1 to TRBJ1-2, with D uncertain. The V gene's germline CDR1 is MNHNS and CDR2 SASEGT. The V end lost 0 bases, the J end lost 2 bases, and 10 bases lay between the germline ends. The CDR3 extends over 15 amino acids. The CDR3 DNA is TGTGCCAGCAGTGAAGCGTGGCGGGAAAACTATGGCTACACCTTC. Translation: CASSEAWRENYGYTF.

V gene TRBV7-2 combines with J gene TRBJ1-1, with TRBD1 matching 7 bases. V gave up 4 bases and J gave up 3 bases; unmatched junction bases: 11. Germline V lookup: CDR1 SGHTA, CDR2 FQGNSA. The CDR3 is made up of 16 amino acids. CDR3 sequence reads: CASSSRPIQGYTEAFF. As DNA, the CDR3 is TGTGCCAGCAGCTCACGACCAATACAGGGGTACACTGAAGCTTTCTTT.

The chain joins TRBV5-1 to TRBJ2-2; 9 bases are shared with TRBD2. CDR1 is SGHRS and CDR2 is YFSETQ in the germline V gene. The CDR3 extends over 18 amino acids. V trimming: 0 bases; J trimming: 0 bases; junction bases outside the gene matches: 6. This CDR3 reads CASSLVLAGLTNTGELFF. For the CDR3, the DNA is TGCGCCAGCAGCTTGGTTCTAGCGGGACTAACGAACACCGGGGAGCTGTTTTTT.

The chain couples TRBV7-2 to TRBJ2-7; TRBD2 matches 7 bases. The germline gives CDR1 SGHTA, CDR2 FQGNSA. The V gene end was trimmed by 3 bases and the J gene end by 3 bases; junction bases not matched to a gene: 14. The length of the CDR3 is 17 residues. The CDR3 spells CASSFSLWRELNYEQYF. The CDR3 DNA is TGTGCCAGCAGCTTCTCCCTCTGGCGGGAGTTGAACTACGAGCAGTACTTC. Full variable domain (outside the CDR3, taken from reference TRBV7-2 and TRBJ2-7): GAGVSQSPSNKVTEKGKDVELRCDPISGHTALYWYRQSLGQGLEFLIYFQGNSAPDKSGLPSDRFSAERTGGSVSTLTIQRTQQEDSAVYLCASSFSLWRELNYEQYFGPGTRLTVT.

This chain connects TRBV5-6 to TRBJ1-1; no reliable D call. Germline-derived CDR1 and CDR2 are SGHDT and YYEEEE. V was shortened by 4 bases and J by 6 bases, with 16 bases between the two germline ends. The CDR3 totals 14 residues. The CDR3 coding sequence is TGTGCCAGCAGCCCCCGGGGAGCGTCGCCTGAAGCTTTCTTT. Protein product: CASSPRGASPEAFF.

This clone was counted once. The chain couples TRBV7-9 to TRBJ1-5; D ambiguous. This CDR3 contains 15 residues. Germline CDR1 is SEHNR and CDR2 is FQNEAQ (reference sequence). V was cut by 5 bases and J by 3 bases, with 14 bases left in between. This CDR3 is CASSEASTPNQPQHF. The CDR3 nucleotides are TGTGCCAGCAGCGAAGCCTCAACCCCCAATCAGCCCCAGCATTTT.

The rearrangement links TRBV6-1 to TRBJ1-5; D is possibly TRBD1 (6 bases). The CDR3 length is 14 residues. V lost 9 bases and J 2 bases, leaving 14 bases between the germline ends. CDR1 and CDR2 (germline): MNHNS, SASEGT. As DNA, the CDR3 is TGTGCCAGTATGGACAGCTACGGCAATCAGCCCCAGCATTTT. It yields the protein CASMDSYGNQPQHF.

Relative to its sample, this clone is medium-sized. The genes are TRBV29-1 and TRBJ2-1, with TRBD1 matching 8 bases. Germline assignment: CDR1 SQVTM and CDR2 ANQGSEA. V lost 8 bases, J lost 1 base, and 13 bases stayed unmatched. The CDR3 has 16 amino acids. The CDR3 reads CSLPTGGMASYNEQFF. In DNA, the CDR3 is TGCAGCCTACCCACAGGGGGAATGGCGTCCTACAATGAGCAGTTCTTC.

About this clone: Distinct nucleotide sequences in the sample also encode this CDR3. This rearrangement joins TRBV18 to TRBJ1-4; 9 nucleotides match TRBD1. This CDR3 comprises 14 residues. CDR1 and CDR2 (germline): KGHSH, LQKENI. J gave up 7 bases and V 3 bases, and 3 bases lay outside the gene matches. CDR3 bases: TGTGCCAGCTCACCGGGACAGGGTCGTGAAAAACTGTTTTTT. Encoded protein: CASSPGQGREKLFF.

The J gene is TRBJ1-5, the V gene TRBV30; D uncertain. V shed 0 bases and J shed 1 base, with 13 bases lying between them. CDR1 and CDR2 from the germline V gene are GTSNPN and SVGIG (reference sequence). The CDR3 spans 16 residues. CDR3 DNA sequence: TGTGCCTGGAGTGTAGAGAGGTCAGTAAGCAATCAGCCCCAGCATTTT. It yields the protein CAWSVERSVSNQPQHF.

The genes are TRBV5-1 and TRBJ2-7, with D possibly TRBD2 on 6 matching bases. The V gene's germline CDR1 is SGHRS and CDR2 YFSETQ. Between the trimmed V and J ends, which lost 4 bases and 3 bases, there was a span of 17 bases. The CDR3 covers 15 residues. The CDR3 nucleotides read TGCGCCAGCAGCCGGGACGGAGGGCCATTCTACGAGCAGTACTTC. It is translated as CASSRDGGPFYEQYF.